The source of this T cell receptor beta chain is a study of shared clonotypes between healthy human individuals. Some clones are missing from TCRdb's copy, which holds only in-frame ones; the method was immunoSEQ multiplex PCR. The profile shows 2 million or so clones, 85% to 95% of them singletons. The study, taken as a whole, reports: The authors sampled blood alone, and tissue repertoires likely differ. Sharing across four donors was highest in naive CD4 (approximately 5%) and lowest in memory CD8 (around 0.4%).

Comment on this clone: Its antigen remains unknown.

Naive CD8 populations comprised CD45RO-negative cells positively selected for CCR7, excluding terminally differentiated effector memory CD45RA+ cells. All participating donors were Caucasian adults from Nashville, Tennessee. Germline V gives CDR1 SEHNR, CDR2 FQNEAQ (reference sequence). V was trimmed by 0 bases and J by 4 bases, leaving 11 bases between them. The CDR3 loop spans 15 amino acids. The rearrangement uses TRBV7-9 and TRBJ2-3; possible D gene TRBD1, 6 bases. The specimen was naive CD8+ T cells sorted from blood. The clonotype comes from a man aged 18 to 30 in good health. In nucleotides, the CDR3 is TGTGCCAGCAGCTTAGCGACCAGGGGTCCAGATACGCAGTATTTT. As protein: CASSLATRGPDTQYF.